This TCR beta chain was retrieved from a study of blood T cell repertoires in COVID-19. Overall study context: The origin of the acute and convalescent COVID-19 samples was the United States, Italy and Spain. The cDNA or gDNA used as material had been derived from T cells, B-cell-depleted T cells, or PBMCs.

The Seattle site enrolled patients during active infection and followed them longitudinally. CDR1 and CDR2 from the germline V gene are MDHEN and SYDVKM. V was trimmed by 2 bases and J by 2 bases, leaving 9 bases between them. CDR3 length equals 14 residues. In the original workflow: Using reference gene primer amplification, nucleated cell counts were estimated. Assay: immunoSEQ multiplex PCR; the TCRdb copy retains only in-frame clones and omits some. The DNA was the basis for D and trimming; V, J and clone size are from that table. This repertoire shows about 230,000 clones, approximately 84% found once; its top ten account for under 14%.

Sequencing was performed on peripheral blood. The source of this sequence is a man aged 50 to 59 with COVID-19, enrolled during active disease. The chain carries TRBV28 and TRBJ1-2; D gene ambiguous. The CDR3 sequence: CASSLGLTNYGYTF. CDR3 in DNA: TGTGCCAGCAGTTTAGGACTGACAAACTATGGCTACACCTTC.